The 30 T cell receptor beta chains below all came from one sample that was sequenced in a study of blood T cell repertoires in COVID-19. Sequencing used immunoSEQ multiplex PCR; TCRdb keeps in-frame clones, though not all of them. The profile shows 100,000 to 120,000 clones, about four fifths of them singletons. The sample consisted of peripheral blood. Receptor source: a woman aged 70-85 years with acute or convalescent COVID-19.

V usage is TRBV6-5 and J usage is TRBJ1-6, with D possibly matching TRBD1 (6 bases). The germline V gene has CDR1 MNHEY and CDR2 SVGAGI. The germline V and J ends were trimmed by 6 bases and 4 bases, with 10 bases remaining between them. The CDR3 covers 14 residues. CDR3 nucleotides: TGTGCCAGCAGCCCCCAGGGGTATAATTCACCCCTCCACTTT. Translation: CASSPQGYNSPLHF.

The chain links TRBV6-5 to TRBJ2-1; 9 positions match TRBD2. Germline lookup yields CDR1 MNHEY and CDR2 SVGAGI. Trimming cost V 6 bases and J 5 bases; bases outside gene matches: 5. There are 14 residues in the CDR3. The CDR3 sequence: CASSYSGGNNEQFF. CDR3 in DNA: TGTGCCAGCAGCTACAGCGGGGGGAACAATGAGCAGTTCTTC.

This clone came up a few times. The V call is TRBV9, the J call TRBJ2-5; 8 bases fit TRBD1. The length of the CDR3 is 14 residues. The trim removed 3 bases at V and 5 bases at J, leaving 6 bases unmatched. CDR1 is SGDLS and CDR2 is YYNGEE in the germline V gene. The CDR3 DNA reads TGTGCCAGCAGCGGCCGGACAGGGACGGAGACCCAGTACTTC. This encodes CASSGRTGTETQYF.

The chain is built from TRBV5-1 and TRBJ2-2, with TRBD1 matching over 11 bases. The trim removed 3 bases at V and 0 bases at J, leaving 7 bases unmatched. This CDR3 is 18 amino acids long. Looked up from germline, CDR1 is SGHRS and CDR2 is YFSETQ. As DNA, the CDR3 is TGCGCCAGCAGCTCGTCCCGGGACAGGGGGACGAACACCGGGGAGCTGTTTTTT. Amino acids: CASSSSRDRGTNTGELFF.

This rearrangement joins TRBV12-3 or TRBV12-4 to TRBJ1-1, with D uncertain. The CDR3 has 13 amino acids. V lost 7 bases and J lost 0, with 9 bases in between. The CDR3 sequence is CASKEQLNTEAFF. Written as DNA, the CDR3 is TGTGCCAGCAAAGAACAATTGAACACTGAAGCTTTCTTT.

The CDR3 here is CASSSQGAGETQYF. In DNA, the CDR3 is TGTGCCAGCAGCTCTCAGGGGGCGGGGGAGACCCAGTACTTC. The rearrangement links TRBV7-9 to TRBJ2-5; 8 bases line up with TRBD1. The CDR3 loop spans 14 amino acids. Looked up from germline, CDR1 is SEHNR and CDR2 is FQNEAQ (reference sequence). After removal of 4 bases from V and 5 bases from J, the junction contained 6 bases not matched to a gene.

The chain combines TRBV21-1 with TRBJ1-5. TRBV21-1 is recorded as a pseudogene. The CDR3 loop spans 13 amino acids. In nucleotides, the CDR3 is TGTGCCAGCAGACGCTATAGCAATCAGCCCCAGCATTTT. Amino acids: CASRRYSNQPQHF.

The chain links TRBV6-5 to TRBJ2-7, with 8 positions matching TRBD2. From germline, CDR1 is MNHEY and CDR2 SVGAGI. V dropped 10 bases and J dropped 0; count of bases not matched to a gene: 5. The CDR3 sequence is 13 residues long. The CDR3 sequence is CATRTSGSYEQYF. The CDR3 region has the DNA TGTGCCACCCGAACTAGCGGCTCCTACGAGCAGTACTTC.

The chain uses TRBV3-1 (or the pseudogene TRBV3-2) and TRBJ1-1, with 8 bases lining up with TRBD1. V lost 4 bases, J lost 1 base, and 8 bases stayed unmatched. CDR3 size: 16 residues. CDR1 is LGHDT and CDR2 is YNNKEL in the germline V gene (reference sequence). CDR3 loop: CASSLSGGTGNTEAFF. In DNA form, the CDR3 reads TGTGCCAGCAGCCTTTCAGGAGGGACAGGGAACACTGAAGCTTTCTTT.

This chain joins TRBV29-1 and TRBJ2-2; D perhaps matches TRBD1 (5 bases). Germline V gene data show CDR1 as SQVTM and CDR2 as ANQGSEA. This CDR3 comprises 15 residues. Deletions cut 3 bases from V and 0 bases from J, with 11 bases between. This CDR3 is CSVEPGQSNTGELFF. In nucleotides, the CDR3 is TGCAGCGTTGAGCCAGGGCAGTCGAACACCGGGGAGCTGTTTTTT.

The chain employs TRBV19 and TRBJ1-1; D gene uncertain. Between the trimmed V and J ends, which lost 6 bases and 0 bases, there was a span of 8 bases. The CDR3 runs to 13 residues. Germline CDR1 is LNHDA and CDR2 is SQIVND (reference sequence). CDR3 sequence reads: CASRNTVNTEAFF. CDR3 DNA sequence: TGTGCCAGTAGAAATACAGTGAACACTGAAGCTTTCTTT.

CDR3 sequence reads: CASSFPGNQPQHF. CDR3 bases: TGTGCCAGCAGCTTTCCAGGCAATCAGCCCCAGCATTTT. The chain employs TRBV7-2 and TRBJ1-5; D gene ambiguous. V was shortened by 3 bases and J by 2 bases, with 5 bases between the two germline ends. The CDR3 is 13 amino acids. Germline CDR1 SGHTA, CDR2 FQGNSA.

CDR3 bases: TGTGCCACCAGCAGGGACATGACAACTAATGAAAAACTGTTTTTT. Protein sequence: CATSRDMTTNEKLFF. The chain couples TRBV15 to TRBJ1-4, with D perhaps matching TRBD1 (5 bases). Looked up from germline, CDR1 is LNHNV and CDR2 is YYDKDF (reference sequence). Trimming pared 3 bases from V and 0 bases from J, leaving 8 bases between. The CDR3 runs 15 residues. Full variable domain (outside the CDR3, taken from reference TRBV15 and TRBJ1-4): DAMVIQNPRYQVTQFGKPVTLSCSQTLNHNVMYWYQQKSSQAPKLLFHYYDKDFNNEADTPDNFQSRRPNTSFCFLDIRSPGLGDTAMYLCATSRDMTTNEKLFFGSGTQLSVL.

The chain joins TRBV6-5 to TRBJ1-2; D gene unclear. This CDR3 region has 13 residues. The germline V gene encodes CDR1 MNHEY and CDR2 SVGAGI. V dropped 5 bases and J dropped 4 bases, with 11 bases sitting between them. CDR3 sequence reads: CASSPSKSYGYTF. The CDR3 coding sequence is TGTGCCAGCAGTCCCTCGAAGAGCTATGGCTACACCTTC.

The chain couples TRBV28 to TRBJ2-1; the match to TRBD2 covers 15 bases. V was pared by 3 bases and J by 10 bases, with 7 bases of the junction left unmatched. This CDR3 is 16 amino acids long. CDR1 and CDR2 (germline): MDHEN, SYDVKM. The DNA for the CDR3 is TGTGCCAGCAGTTTCCGGACTAGCGGGAGGGCCCACGAGCAGTTCTTC. It yields the protein CASSFRTSGRAHEQFF. The variable domain in full, completed from reference TRBV28 and TRBJ2-1, reads DVKVTQSSRYLVKRTGEKVFLECVQDMDHENMFWYRQDPGLGLRLIYFSYDVKMKEKGDIPEGYSVSREKKERFSLILESASTNQTSMYLCASSFRTSGRAHEQFFGPGTRLTVL.

This clone was seen just once. V usage is TRBV9 and J usage is TRBJ2-2; 7 nucleotides align to TRBD2. Germline CDR1 reads SGDLS; CDR2 reads YYNGEE. Germline trimming cut 3 bases from V and 0 bases from J; bases unmatched to any gene: 14. CDR3 size: 19 residues. CDR3: CASSADATWGGPNTGELFF. In DNA form, the CDR3 reads TGTGCCAGCAGCGCAGACGCAACGTGGGGGGGACCGAACACCGGGGAGCTGTTTTTT.

V and J are TRBV27 and TRBJ1-4; D possibly corresponds to TRBD1 (5 bases). Trimming pared 3 bases from V and 8 bases from J, leaving 16 bases between. Per germline, CDR1 MNHEY and CDR2 SMNVEV (reference sequence). The CDR3 sequence is 15 residues long. The CDR3 DNA reads as TGTGCCAGCAGTTTTCGGCAGGGCGGCGGAGAAAAACTGTTTTTT. Its protein product is CASSFRQGGGEKLFF.

The chain recombines TRBV5-1 with TRBJ1-2, with 7 bases that match TRBD1. The CDR3 runs to 14 residues. Germline V gene data show CDR1 as SGHRS and CDR2 as YFSETQ. J gave up 4 bases and V 4 bases, and 7 bases lay outside the gene matches. CDR3 residues: CASSQPGQSYGYTF. The DNA for the CDR3 is TGCGCCAGCAGCCAGCCGGGACAGAGCTATGGCTACACCTTC. Full variable domain (outside the CDR3, taken from reference TRBV5-1 and TRBJ1-2): KAGVTQTPRYLIKTRGQQVTLSCSPISGHRSVSWYQQTPGQGLQFLFEYFSETQRNKGNFPGRFSGRQFSNSRSEMNVSTLELGDSALYLCASSQPGQSYGYTFGSGTRLTVV.

V and J are TRBV2 and TRBJ2-5, with a weak D call TRBD1 (6 bases). V lost 2 bases and J 2 bases, leaving 18 bases between the germline ends. The germline V gene has CDR1 SNHLY and CDR2 FYNNEI. The CDR3 is 17 residues long. This CDR3 is CASSEIFGTTRQETQYF. The DNA for the CDR3 is TGTGCCAGCAGTGAAATCTTCGGGACAACTAGACAAGAGACCCAGTACTTC.

The chain has TRBV6-6 and TRBJ2-7; possible D gene TRBD1, 7 bases. The V gene lost 2 bases and the J gene lost 3 bases, with 14 bases spanning the gap. CDR1 is MNHNY, CDR2 SVGAGI, per germline (reference sequence). The CDR3 length is 15 residues. CDR3 residues: CASSYTRQGGYEQYF. As DNA, the CDR3 is TGTGCCAGCAGTTACACCCGACAGGGAGGCTACGAGCAGTACTTC.

CDR3 coding DNA: TGTGCCACCAGTAGGACTAGCGGGAGGCCAGGAGATACGCAGTATTTT. Its protein product is CATSRTSGRPGDTQYF. The chain couples TRBV24-1 to TRBJ2-3, with 14 positions matching TRBD2. The V gene's germline CDR1 is KGHDR and CDR2 SFDVKD. The V segment lost 6 bases and the J segment 5 bases; nucleotides outside the gene matches: 6. The length of the CDR3 is 16 residues.

The chain uses TRBV5-5 and TRBJ2-7; D not resolved. Trimming took 5 bases from V and 4 from J, leaving 13 bases between them. The germline gives CDR1 SGHKS, CDR2 YYEKEE (reference sequence). The CDR3 totals 13 residues. For the CDR3, the DNA is TGTGCCAGCAGTAGTGAGGTTGGTTACGAGCAGTACTTC. Its protein is CASSSEVGYEQYF.

Here the CDR3 DNA reads TGTGCCAGCAGCCAAGATCGACAGGGGGGGGGTAATGAAAAACTGTTTTTT. It is translated as CASSQDRQGGGNEKLFF. The chain carries TRBV3-1 (or the pseudogene TRBV3-2) and TRBJ1-4; 9 bases map to TRBD1. The J segment lost 4 bases and the V segment lost 0 bases, leaving 6 bases of the junction unmatched. The germline gives CDR1 LGHDT, CDR2 YNNKEL (reference sequence). This CDR3 comprises 17 residues.

This chain uses TRBV7-9 with TRBJ2-2; 10 bases line up with TRBD1. The length of the CDR3 is 16 residues. J lost 4 bases, V lost 8 bases, and 10 bases had no gene match. Looked up from germline, CDR1 is SEHNR and CDR2 is FQNEAQ (reference sequence). DNA of the CDR3: TGTGCCAGCCACGACCGGGACAGGGGAGGCACCGGGGAGCTGTTTTTT. This codes for CASHDRDRGGTGELFF. Looking up the rest from reference TRBV7-9 and TRBJ2-2 gives the full variable domain: DTGVSQNPRHKITKRGQNVTFRCDPISEHNRLYWYRQTLGQGPEFLTYFQNEAQLEKSRLLSDRFSAERPKGSFSTLEIQRTEQGDSAMYLCASHDRDRGGTGELFFGEGSRLTVL.

This clone occurred a few times. The J gene is TRBJ2-7, the V gene TRBV5-1, with 8 bases identical to TRBD2. Germline CDR1 is SGHRS and CDR2 is YFSETQ. Trimming cost V 0 bases and J 5 bases; bases outside gene matches: 10. The CDR3 is 16 residues long. DNA of the CDR3: TGCGCCAGCAGCTTGGTTCTAAGCGGGAGTGGAAACGAGCAGTACTTC. Translation: CASSLVLSGSGNEQYF.

The chain carries TRBV15 and TRBJ2-1, with 12 bases identical to TRBD2. The CDR3 is 15 amino acids. After removal of 3 bases from V and 8 bases from J, the junction contained 5 bases not matched to a gene. The germline V gene encodes CDR1 LNHNV and CDR2 YYDKDF (reference sequence). The CDR3 bases are TGTGCCACCAGCAGGCTAGCGGGAGGGGGGGATGAGCAGTTCTTC. As protein: CATSRLAGGGDEQFF.

The CDR3: CSVDVGVRLAKTNEQFF. The CDR3 DNA follows: TGCAGCGTTGATGTAGGGGTGCGGCTAGCGAAGACCAATGAGCAGTTCTTC. V gene TRBV29-1 combines with J gene TRBJ2-1; D may be TRBD2 (6 bases). V lost 3 bases and J 6 bases, leaving 24 bases between the germline ends. Germline V gene sequence: CDR1 SQVTM, CDR2 ANQGSEA. This CDR3 contains 17 residues.

The chain combines TRBV7-2 with TRBJ2-7; TRBD2 matches at 12 bases. Trimming cost V 6 bases and J 4 bases; bases outside gene matches: 10. CDR3 length: 16 amino acids. CDR1 and CDR2 (germline): SGHTA, FQGNSA. The CDR3 DNA sequence: TGTGCCAGCAGATCGATGAAGGGACTAGCGGGTTACGAGCAGTACTTC. Its protein is CASRSMKGLAGYEQYF. Variable domain in full (rest from reference TRBV7-2 and TRBJ2-7): GAGVSQSPSNKVTEKGKDVELRCDPISGHTALYWYRQSLGQGLEFLIYFQGNSAPDKSGLPSDRFSAERTGGSVSTLTIQRTQQEDSAVYLCASRSMKGLAGYEQYFGPGTRLTVT.

The chain employs TRBV30 and TRBJ2-2; TRBD2 aligns across 7 bases. Germline loops: CDR1 GTSNPN, CDR2 SVGIG (reference sequence). Unmatched junction bases numbered 6, after V lost 5 bases and J lost 3 bases. The CDR3 runs 14 residues. DNA of the CDR3: TGTGCCTGGCGGACTAGATGGGACACCGGGGAGCTGTTTTTT. The encoded protein is CAWRTRWDTGELFF.

This chain links TRBV19 with TRBJ2-7, with D perhaps TRBD1 (5 bases). The CDR3 runs 15 residues. Germline CDR1 LNHDA, CDR2 SQIVND (reference sequence). V was shortened by 11 bases and J by 3 bases, with 23 bases between the two germline ends. CDR3 residues: CASAPQIDSFYEQYF. In DNA, the CDR3 is TGTGCCTCCGCCCCACAGATCGACAGTTTCTACGAGCAGTACTTC.